This T cell receptor beta chain emerged from a study of regulatory T cells in long-lasting Graves disease. Documented time point: newly diagnosed GD, antithyroid drugs for less than 3 months. RNA from PBMCs was the source of the TCR library. American Thyroid Association guidelines served as the basis for diagnosing Graves' disease. An endocrinology department in Xi'an, China, supplied the patients. This clonotype has a handful of counts. Construction of the TCR beta libraries employed iRepertoire HTBI primers in conjunction with Arm-PCR of CDR3 regions. TCRdb re-called the multiplex PCR reads through MiXCR, storing one row per CDR3 protein. The sample has under 300,000 distinct CDR3 sequences; about a sixth are singletons. The clonotype originates from a female donor with Graves disease. This sample comprised peripheral blood mononuclear cells (PBMCs), obtained at new diagnosis, from a patient treated with antithyroid drugs.

The CDR3 spells CASSQDSAARSYEQYF. CDR3 nucleotide sequence: TGCGCCAGCAGCCAAGATTCGGCAGCCCGATCATACGAGCAGTACTTC. The gene calls are TRBV4-1 and TRBJ2-7; D unresolved. Germline assignment: CDR1 MGHRA and CDR2 YSYEKL. The length of the CDR3 is 16 residues. With 0 bases removed from V and 4 bases from J, the gap between germline ends came to 16 bases.